This entry concerns a single TCR beta chain. The antigen is not known. An end of the junction does not agree with germline; a read error may underlie this. The authors gated naive CD8 T cells as CD8+CD4-CCR7+CD45RA+ for sorting. It was with previously described methods and listed TCR primers that bulk TCR libraries were made. TCRdb recomputed calls from the PCR reads with MiXCR, one row per CDR3 protein. The table includes about 330,000 distinct CDR3 sequences, roughly 24% detected once. The sample comes from a study of molecular identifiers for immune sequencing clone quantification. Study observations and caveats: Clones with over 20 RNA copies captured over 97% of effector molecules but under 1% of naive ones. Reports indicate spiked Jurkat TCR RNA from one cell could be found among one million naive cells.

The CDR3 covers 14 residues. Germline V gene lookup returns CDR1 MNHNY and CDR2 SVGAGI (reference sequence). J is TRBJ2-7 and V is TRBV6-6, with D perhaps being TRBD1 or TRBD2 (5 bases each). Sequenced material: naive CD8+ T cells from blood, with Jurkat cell RNA spiked in. Subset of the sample: FACS-sorted CD8+CD4-CCR7+CD45RA+ naive T cells. The source of this sequence is a human donor in good health. Some libraries in this study had Jurkat cell RNA spiked in. The CDR3 DNA follows: TGTGCCAGCAGTGAGGGGTACGGCCTATACGATCAGTACTTC. It codes for CASSEGYGLYDQYF.